This T cell receptor (beta chain) was obtained from a study of blood T cell repertoires in COVID-19. At the level of the study: The study drew acute and convalescent COVID-19 samples from the United States, Italy and Spain. Sources were T cells, B-cell-depleted T cells, or PBMCs; the material itself was cDNA or gDNA.

This table comes from immunoSEQ multiplex PCR, and its TCRdb copy is limited to in-frame clones, with some not included. The profile shows 100,000 to 150,000 clones, about 85% of them singletons. Germline V gives CDR1 LNHDA, CDR2 SQIVND (reference sequence). After removal of 4 bases from V and 1 base from J, the junction contained 6 bases not matched to a gene. The CDR3 length is 15 residues. The chain couples TRBV19 to TRBJ2-5; 7 bases agree with TRBD1. Sequenced sample: peripheral blood. The TCR was taken from a woman aged 80 or over with COVID-19, enrolled during active disease. The CDR3 reads CASSTNRGAQETQYF. The CDR3 DNA follows: TGTGCCAGTAGTACGAACAGGGGTGCCCAAGAGACCCAGTACTTC.